This TCR beta chain was profiled in a study of T-cell reconstitution after alpha-beta-depleted transplantation in children. Findings and caveats of the study: Reportedly, alpha-beta T cells present about two months post-transplant originated from several hundred expanded clones of graft origin. Diversity and T-cell counts at one year after transplant derived mostly from new T cells.

Unique molecular identifiers featured in how the TCRbeta library was prepared. Each CDR3 protein gets one entry after TCRdb re-called the PCR reads with MiXCR. This table holds roughly 310,000 distinct CDR3 sequences, 23% found once. Germline V gene sequence: CDR1 DFQATT, CDR2 SNEGSKA (reference sequence). The germline V and J ends were trimmed by 0 bases and 5 bases, with 11 bases remaining between them. This CDR3 region has 13 residues. On this clonotype: Its antigen is undetermined.

The sample was PBMCs, mostly from graft donor cells, taken 180 days after TCRalphabeta/CD19-depleted stem cell transplant. The receptor was derived from a male patient younger than 18 who had a stem cell transplant for acute lymphoblastic leukemia, so the T cells may come from the graft donor. The chain recombines TRBV20-1 with TRBJ2-7; D tentatively fits TRBD1 or TRBD2 (5 bases each). DNA of the CDR3: TGCAGTGCTAGAGATTCGGGGCGTGACGAGCAGTACTTC. The encoded protein is CSARDSGRDEQYF.